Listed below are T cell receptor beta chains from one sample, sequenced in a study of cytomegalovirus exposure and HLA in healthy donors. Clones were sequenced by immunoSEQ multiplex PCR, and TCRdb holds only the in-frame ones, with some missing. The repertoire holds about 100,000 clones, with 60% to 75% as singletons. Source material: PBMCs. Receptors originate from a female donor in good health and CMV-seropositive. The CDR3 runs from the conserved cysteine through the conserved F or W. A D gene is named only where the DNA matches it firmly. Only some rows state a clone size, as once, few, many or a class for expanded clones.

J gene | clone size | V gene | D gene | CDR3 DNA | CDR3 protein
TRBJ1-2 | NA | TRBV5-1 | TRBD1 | TGCGCCAGCAGCCCCGGACAGGGGGCGCCTAACTATGGCTACACCTTC | CASSPGQGAPNYGYTF
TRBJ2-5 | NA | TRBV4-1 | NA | TGCGCCAGCAGCCAAGAGTGGCAGCAAGAGACCCAGTACTTC | CASSQEWQQETQYF
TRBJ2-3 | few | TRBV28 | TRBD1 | TGTGCCAGCAGTTTACCCCAGGGGGCAGATACGCAGTATTTT | CASSLPQGADTQYF
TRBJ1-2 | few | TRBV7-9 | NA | TGTGCCAGCAGCTACTTCGGGGGGACTAACTATGGCTACACCTTC | CASSYFGGTNYGYTF
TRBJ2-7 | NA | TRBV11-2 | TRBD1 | TGTGCCAGCAGCCGATCCGGGACAGCGGACGGGCAGTACTTC | CASSRSGTADGQYF
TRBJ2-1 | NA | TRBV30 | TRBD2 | TGTGCCTGGAGCTTCTTTCCGTCTAGCGGGCCTGGGAACAATGAGCAGTTCTTC | CAWSFFPSSGPGNNEQFF
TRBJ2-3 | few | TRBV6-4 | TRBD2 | TGTGCCAGCAGTGAGGACGGGGGGAGCACAGATACGCAGTATTTT | CASSEDGGSTDTQYF
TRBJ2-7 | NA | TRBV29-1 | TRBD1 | TGCAGCGTTGATGGGCCGACAGGGGCTGGGCTCTACGAGCAGTACTTC | CSVDGPTGAGLYEQYF
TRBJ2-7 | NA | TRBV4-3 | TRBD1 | TGCGCCAGCAGCCAAGCCTCCACAGGGGGCGAGCAGTACTTC | CASSQASTGGEQYF
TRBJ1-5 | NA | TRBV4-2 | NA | TGTGCCAGCAGCCAAAACCAACAGGGTTATCAGCCCCAGCATTTT | CASSQNQQGYQPQHF
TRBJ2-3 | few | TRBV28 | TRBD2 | TGTGCCAGCAGTCTCGGACTAGCAGAAACAGATACGCAGTATTTT | CASSLGLAETDTQYF
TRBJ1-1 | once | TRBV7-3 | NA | TGTGCCAGCAGCTTAACGCCGCTAGTTGAAGTAGCTTTCTTT | CASSLTPLVEVAFF
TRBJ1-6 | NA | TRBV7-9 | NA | TGTGCCAGCAGCCTAGAGGGGACACTTAATTCACCCCTCCACTTT | CASSLEGTLNSPLHF
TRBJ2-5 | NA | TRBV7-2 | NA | TGTGCCAGCAGCCAGACTGAGGCCGAGACCCAGTACTTC | CASSQTEAETQYF
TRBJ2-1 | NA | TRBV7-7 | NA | TGTGCTAGCAGCAAATCCCCACTAGCTATAAATGAGCAGTTCTTC | CASSKSPLAINEQFF